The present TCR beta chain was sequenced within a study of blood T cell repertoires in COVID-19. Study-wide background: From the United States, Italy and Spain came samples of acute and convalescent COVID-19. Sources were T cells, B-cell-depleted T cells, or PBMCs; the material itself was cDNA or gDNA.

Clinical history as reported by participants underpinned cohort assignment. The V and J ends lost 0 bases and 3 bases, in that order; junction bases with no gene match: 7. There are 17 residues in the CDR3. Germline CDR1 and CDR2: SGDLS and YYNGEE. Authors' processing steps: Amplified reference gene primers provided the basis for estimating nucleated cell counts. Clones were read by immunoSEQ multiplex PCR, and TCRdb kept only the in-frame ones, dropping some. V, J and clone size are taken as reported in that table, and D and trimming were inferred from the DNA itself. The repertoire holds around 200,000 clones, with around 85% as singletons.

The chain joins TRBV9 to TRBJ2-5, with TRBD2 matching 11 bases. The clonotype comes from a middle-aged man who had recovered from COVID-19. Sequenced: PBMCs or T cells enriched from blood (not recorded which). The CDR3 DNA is TGTGCCAGCAGCGTAGAACCTAGCGGGGGGCTGAAAGAGACCCAGTACTTC. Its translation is CASSVEPSGGLKETQYF. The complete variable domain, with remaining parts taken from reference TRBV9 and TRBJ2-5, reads DSGVTQTPKHLITATGQRVTLRCSPRSGDLSVYWYQQSLDQGLQFLIQYYNGEERAKGNILERFSAQQFPDLHSELNLSSLELGDSALYFCASSVEPSGGLKETQYFGPGTRLLVL.